The 20 T cell receptor beta chains given below trace back to one sample, sequenced in a study of blood T cell repertoires in COVID-19. TCRdb's table, derived via immunoSEQ multiplex PCR, lists solely in-frame clones and lacks some. The data show approximately 120,000 clones, 75% to 85% seen once. What was sequenced was peripheral blood. These receptors were collected from a man between 40 and 49 years old with active or convalescent COVID-19.

The rearrangement uses TRBV6-1 and TRBJ2-3; D ambiguous. The ends were cut back, 2 bases at V and 0 bases at J, with 9 bases in the middle. There are 15 residues in the CDR3. Per the germline V gene, CDR1 is MNHNS and CDR2 is SASEGT. This CDR3 is CASSERGYSTDTQYF. CDR3 nucleotides: TGTGCCAGCAGTGAAAGAGGCTACAGCACAGATACGCAGTATTTT.

The chain couples TRBV6-2 or TRBV6-3 to TRBJ1-1; the D is unclear. The V end was cut by 6 bases, the J end by 5 bases, with 19 bases between. Germline V gene data show CDR1 as MNHEY and CDR2 as SVGEGT. This CDR3 has 15 amino acids. The CDR3 DNA is TGTGCCAGCAGCCGCCCGACAAATCGGAGGACTGAAGCTTTCTTT. It codes for CASSRPTNRRTEAFF.

This clone was observed at least ten times. CDR3 sequence (DNA): TGTGCCTGGGGGACTTTAAATGGCTACACCTTC. It yields the protein CAWGTLNGYTF. The V call is TRBV30, the J call TRBJ1-2; a possible D gene is TRBD1 (5 bases). Trimming stripped 5 bases from V and 6 bases from J, with 10 bases between. Germline V CDR1 and CDR2: GTSNPN, SVGIG (reference sequence). The length of the CDR3 is 11 residues.

The rearrangement links TRBV5-4 to TRBJ2-1; 8 bases align to TRBD2. Germline values: CDR1 SGHNT, CDR2 YYREEE (reference sequence). V lost 3 bases and J lost 9; bases outside the gene matches: 11. CDR3 length equals 15 residues. CDR3 sequence (DNA): TGTGCCAGCAGCTGGTCTAGCGGGTTTGGGAGTGAGCAGTTCTTC. Encoded protein: CASSWSSGFGSEQFF.

CDR3 sequence reads: CASSTSGGYNEQFF. The CDR3 nucleotides are TGTGCCAGTAGTACGAGCGGGGGTTACAATGAGCAGTTCTTC. The chain links TRBV19 to TRBJ2-1; 8 bases map to TRBD2. Germline trimming cut 4 bases from V and 4 bases from J; bases unmatched to any gene: 3. The CDR3 loop spans 14 amino acids. Per the germline V gene, CDR1 is LNHDA and CDR2 is SQIVND (reference sequence).

The chain is built from TRBV6-5 and TRBJ1-1; 7 bases match TRBD1. Germline loops: CDR1 MNHEY, CDR2 SVGAGI. The CDR3 runs to 16 residues. V trimming: 2 bases; J trimming: 0 bases; junction bases outside the gene matches: 6. The CDR3 region has the DNA TGTGCCAGCAGTTACCGGACAGGCTCAATGAACACTGAAGCTTTCTTT. Residues: CASSYRTGSMNTEAFF.

J is TRBJ1-4 and V is TRBV6-1; D is perhaps TRBD1 (5 bases). The germline V gene encodes CDR1 MNHNS and CDR2 SASEGT. Trimming cost V 0 bases and J 4 bases, with 12 bases left between them. The CDR3 consists of 16 residues. The CDR3 region has the DNA TGTGCCAGCAGTGAAGCGGGGGGTGCGGGTAATGAAAAACTGTTTTTT. Its protein product is CASSEAGGAGNEKLFF.

This clone was seen a handful of times. The junction differs from germline at one of its ends, possibly a read error. The chain is built from TRBV2 and TRBJ1-1; D gene uncertain. This CDR3 contains 14 residues. Germline CDR1 is SNHLY and CDR2 is FYNNEI. The CDR3 region has the DNA TGTGCCAGCAGTGAACGCTCTTCAAACAGTGAAGCTTTCTTT. Translating it yields CASSERSSNSEAFF.

The chain couples TRBV30 to TRBJ2-7; 9 positions agree with TRBD1. This CDR3 comprises 12 residues. Germline CDR1 is GTSNPN and CDR2 is SVGIG (reference sequence). V was clipped by 5 bases and J by 3 bases; unmatched bases: 2. DNA for the CDR3: TGTGCCTGGGGACAGGGGCTCTACGAGCAGTACTTC. It translates to CAWGQGLYEQYF.

The J gene is TRBJ1-2, the V gene TRBV28; D not certain. The CDR3 covers 12 residues. Trimming stripped 3 bases from V and 8 bases from J, with 10 bases between. Germline-derived CDR1 and CDR2 are MDHEN and SYDVKM. The CDR3 here is CASSLADYGYTF. Written as DNA, the CDR3 is TGTGCCAGCAGTTTGGCAGATTACGGCTACACCTTC.

Only a few counts were recorded for this clone. The J gene is TRBJ1-1, the V gene TRBV5-1, with a possible D match to TRBD1 (5 bases). This CDR3 spans 15 amino acids. Trimming stripped 4 bases from V and 3 bases from J, with 16 bases between. Germline V CDR1 and CDR2: SGHRS, YFSETQ. The CDR3 spells CASSHLDSRDTEAFF. The CDR3 nucleotides are TGCGCCAGCAGCCACTTAGACAGTCGGGACACTGAAGCTTTCTTT.

The genes are TRBV24-1 and TRBJ2-1; D remains ambiguous. The germline gives CDR1 KGHDR, CDR2 SFDVKD. Trimming took off 3 bases at V and 1 base at J, with 6 bases between the two ends. CDR3 length: 14 amino acids. The CDR3 DNA sequence: TGTGCCACCAGTGATCTTAGATCCTACAATGAGCAGTTCTTC. This encodes CATSDLRSYNEQFF.

The V call is TRBV5-1, the J call TRBJ1-4; D gene ambiguous. V was cut by 0 bases and J by 5 bases, with 8 bases left in between. The germline gives CDR1 SGHRS, CDR2 YFSETQ. CDR3 length equals 14 residues. This CDR3 reads CASSLGQKNEKLFF. The CDR3 coding sequence is TGCGCCAGCAGCTTGGGGCAGAAAAATGAAAAACTGTTTTTT.

This chain uses TRBV4-3 with TRBJ2-4, with TRBD1 identical over 7 bases. Germline-derived CDR1 and CDR2 are LGHNA and YSLEER. Trimming at V came to 0 bases and at J to 3 bases, leaving 14 bases not matched to a gene. The CDR3 runs to 19 residues. As DNA, the CDR3 is TGCGCCAGCAGCCAAGATGGGGACAGAGGATTTTCGGTCAAAAACATTCAGTACTTC. This translates into CASSQDGDRGFSVKNIQYF.

The J gene is TRBJ1-1, the V gene TRBV5-1; a weak D match, TRBD1 (5 bases). Trimming left V 10 bases short and J 5 bases short, with 15 bases between. Germline V gene sequence: CDR1 SGHRS, CDR2 YFSETQ. This CDR3 is 12 amino acids long. The chain's CDR3 is CASTRGGTEAFF. The CDR3 DNA reads TGCGCCTCAACCCGGGGGGGAACTGAAGCTTTCTTT.

The J gene is TRBJ1-5, the V gene TRBV6-5; 7 nucleotides match TRBD1. Germline V gene data show CDR1 as MNHEY and CDR2 as SVGAGI. V gave up 2 bases and J gave up 4 bases; unmatched junction bases: 2. The CDR3 contains 14 residues. CDR3 sequence: CASSYDRDNQPQHF. The CDR3 region has the DNA TGTGCCAGCAGTTACGACAGGGATAATCAGCCCCAGCATTTT.

Only a few counts were recorded for this clone. The chain has TRBV30 and TRBJ1-6; D not resolved. Trimming took off 0 bases at V and 14 bases at J, with 11 bases between the two ends. Germline CDR1 and CDR2: GTSNPN and SVGIG (reference sequence). CDR3 length: 12 residues. CDR3 DNA: TGTGCCTGGAGTGTACAATCCTCAACCCTCCACTTT. Protein product: CAWSVQSSTLHF. Drawing the rest from reference TRBV30 and TRBJ1-6, the complete variable domain is SQTIHQWPATLVQPVGSPLSLECTVEGTSNPNLYWYRQAAGRGLQLLFYSVGIGQISSEVPQNLSASRPQDRQFILSSKKLLLSDSGFYLCAWSVQSSTLHFGNGTRLTVT.

V is TRBV7-3 and J is TRBJ2-3; 15 bases align to TRBD2. The CDR3 has 14 amino acids. Germline V gene sequence: CDR1 SGHTA, CDR2 FQGTGA. V trimming: 4 bases; J trimming: 8 bases; junction bases outside the gene matches: 1. CDR3 sequence (DNA): TGTGCCAGCAGCTCGGGACTAGCGGGAGGTACGCAGTATTTT. Its translation: CASSSGLAGGTQYF.

The chain recombines TRBV5-1 with TRBJ2-7, with D perhaps TRBD2 (5 bases). Trimming removed 0 bases at V and 0 bases at J, with 10 bases between. CDR1 and CDR2 from the germline V gene are SGHRS and YFSETQ. This CDR3 region has 15 residues. The CDR3 DNA follows: TGCGCCAGCAGCTTGGCGACGGGAATCTCCTACGAGCAGTACTTC. It yields the protein CASSLATGISYEQYF.

The chain carries TRBV28 and TRBJ1-5; 7 positions match TRBD1. The CDR3 extends over 13 amino acids. Germline V gene lookup returns CDR1 MDHEN and CDR2 SYDVKM. J gave up 5 bases and V 4 bases, and 2 bases lay outside the gene matches. For the CDR3, the DNA is TGTGCCAGCAGTTCCCAGGGGGATCAGCCCCAGCATTTT. This sequence encodes CASSSQGDQPQHF.